This T cell receptor (beta chain) emerged from a study of shared clonotypes between healthy human individuals. TCRdb keeps only in-frame clones here, not all; method: immunoSEQ multiplex PCR. Among about 1,800,000 clones, roughly 95% were seen once, and the ten largest hold roughly 1%. It was CD45RO-negative cells, positively selected for CCR7, that made up naive CD8 cells, with terminally differentiated effector memory CD45RA+ cells excluded. The CDR3 extends over 13 amino acids. Looked up from germline, CDR1 is LGHNT and CDR2 is FRNRAP. Trimming removed 6 bases from V and 2 bases from J; junction bases left unmatched: 4.

The chain joins TRBV12-5 to TRBJ2-7; 7 positions agree with TRBD1. What was sequenced was naive CD8+ T cells sorted from blood. The clonotype comes from a man between 18 and 35 years old in good health. CDR3 DNA sequence: TGTGCTAGTGGCCGGGACAGAGCCTACGAGCAGTACTTC. Translating it yields CASGRDRAYEQYF.